These T cell receptor beta chains were read from a single sample in a study of blood T cell repertoires in COVID-19. Only in-frame clones appear in the TCRdb table, and some are missing; sequencing was by immunoSEQ multiplex PCR. The profile shows 30,000 to 40,000 clones, 70% to 90% of them singletons. Source material: peripheral blood. These receptors were collected from a man aged 50-60 years with active COVID-19. Each CDR3 is given with its conserved first and last residue. A D gene is named only where the DNA matches it firmly. The size of a clone is reported for some rows only, either as once, few or many, or as a class for expanded clones.

size: NA
J: TRBJ1-1
V: TRBV20-1
D: TRBD1
DNA: TGCAGTGCCGTAGGACAGGCTGAAGCTTTCTTT
CDR3: CSAVGQAEAFF

size: NA
J: TRBJ1-6
V: TRBV12-3/TRBV12-4
D: NA
DNA: TGTGCCAGCAGCGTGAGCCTTCTATACGCCCTCCACTTT
CDR3: CASSVSLLYALHF

size: NA
J: TRBJ2-3
V: TRBV28
D: NA
DNA: TGTGCCAGCAGAGGCGGTTTAGTCCCTGGTACTAGCACAGATACGCAGTATTTT
CDR3: CASRGGLVPGTSTDTQYF

size: NA
J: TRBJ1-2
V: TRBV6-6
D: NA
DNA: TGTGCCAGCAGTTGGACGGGGGCTAACTATGGCTACACCTTC
CDR3: CASSWTGANYGYTF

size: few
J: TRBJ2-5
V: TRBV2
D: TRBD2
DNA: TGTGCCAGCAGTGATTTGGTTAACGGGGGGGAAGAGACCCAGTACTTC
CDR3: CASSDLVNGGEETQYF

size: NA
J: TRBJ2-5
V: TRBV24-1
D: TRBD1
DNA: TGTGCCACCAGTGACGCCGGGACAGGGGATGGGACCCAGTACTTC
CDR3: CATSDAGTGDGTQYF

size: NA
J: TRBJ2-3
V: TRBV7-2
D: TRBD1
DNA: TGTGCCAGCAGCAAAATATGGGACAGGAGCACAGATACGCAGTATTTT
CDR3: CASSKIWDRSTDTQYF

size: NA
J: TRBJ1-2
V: TRBV6-5
D: NA
DNA: TGTGCCAGCAGCCGGGGGTATGGCTACACCTTC
CDR3: CASSRGYGYTF

size: NA
J: TRBJ1-4
V: TRBV27
D: NA
DNA: TGTGCCAGCAGTTTAATGGACAGCGGTGAAAAACTGTTTTTT
CDR3: CASSLMDSGEKLFF

size: NA
J: TRBJ2-2
V: TRBV7-9
D: TRBD1
DNA: TGTGCCAGCAGCTACGACAGGGATGCCGGGGAGCTGTTTTTT
CDR3: CASSYDRDAGELFF

size: NA
J: TRBJ1-1
V: TRBV12-3/TRBV12-4
D: NA
DNA: TGTGCCAGCAGTTTACGAGGCACTGAAGCTTTCTTT
CDR3: CASSLRGTEAFF

size: NA
J: TRBJ2-2
V: TRBV6-5
D: NA
DNA: TGTGCCAGCAGTTACTCAACAGGGATCCCCGGGGAGCTGTTTTTT
CDR3: CASSYSTGIPGELFF

size: NA
J: TRBJ2-5
V: TRBV4-1
D: NA
DNA: TGCGCCAGCAGCCCAATGATTCCCGGGGGGCCCCAAGAGACCCAGTACTTC
CDR3: CASSPMIPGGPQETQYF

size: NA
J: TRBJ2-7
V: TRBV6-5
D: NA
DNA: TGTGCCAGCAGTTACTCGACAGCAACCTACGAGCAGTACTTC
CDR3: CASSYSTATYEQYF

size: NA
J: TRBJ2-3
V: TRBV7-8
D: NA
DNA: TGTGCCAGCAGCCCTTTAGGGGGGGCCGGGGCAGATACGCAGTATTTT
CDR3: CASSPLGGAGADTQYF

size: NA
J: TRBJ2-1
V: TRBV11-2
D: TRBD2
DNA: TGTGCCAGCAGCCTAAGCGGGGGAGAGTACAATGAGCAGTTCTTC
CDR3: CASSLSGGEYNEQFF

size: NA
J: TRBJ2-1
V: TRBV4-1
D: TRBD2
DNA: TGCGCCAGCAGCCAAGCTGAAGCGGGGGGGGTTAACAATGAGCAGTTCTTC
CDR3: CASSQAEAGGVNNEQFF

size: NA
J: TRBJ1-1
V: TRBV5-4
D: NA
DNA: TGTGCCAGCAGCTTGGATCGAGGCAGCATTATGAGCACTGAAGCTTTCTTT
CDR3: CASSLDRGSIMSTEAFF

size: NA
J: TRBJ2-1
V: TRBV7-9
D: NA
DNA: TGTGCCAGCAGCCATAACCGGGACAATGAGCAGTTCTTC
CDR3: CASSHNRDNEQFF

size: NA
J: TRBJ2-7
V: TRBV10-2
D: NA
DNA: TGCGCCAGCAGTGAGGGCGGGCACGAGCAGTACTTC
CDR3: CASSEGGHEQYF

size: NA
J: TRBJ2-2
V: TRBV12-5
D: TRBD1
DNA: TGTGCTAGTGGTTTGTGGCAGGGGGCAGGCGGGGAGCTGTTTTTT
CDR3: CASGLWQGAGGELFF

size: NA
J: TRBJ2-1
V: TRBV3-1/TRBV3-2
D: TRBD2
DNA: TGTGCCAGCAGCCAAGATTACAGCGGGGGGTGGGATGAGCAGTTCTTC
CDR3: CASSQDYSGGWDEQFF

size: NA
J: TRBJ1-1
V: TRBV10-2
D: NA
DNA: TGCGCCAGCAAAGGGGACTCACCTCAAGCTTTCTTT
CDR3: CASKGDSPQAFF

size: NA
J: TRBJ1-1
V: TRBV27
D: NA
DNA: TGTGCCAGCAGTTTCGGTCGGGGAAACACTGAAGCTTTCTTT
CDR3: CASSFGRGNTEAFF

size: NA
J: TRBJ2-1
V: TRBV27
D: TRBD1
DNA: TGTGCCAGCAGTTTGGGACAGGGCTACAATGAGCAGTTCTTC
CDR3: CASSLGQGYNEQFF

size: NA
J: TRBJ1-2
V: TRBV5-6
D: NA
DNA: TGTGCCAGCAGCTTGGGGGACACCTATGGCTACACCTTC
CDR3: CASSLGDTYGYTF

size: NA
J: TRBJ2-1
V: TRBV13
D: NA
DNA: TGTGCCAGCAGCGGGGGGAACGGTCACAATGAGCAGTTCTTC
CDR3: CASSGGNGHNEQFF

size: NA
J: TRBJ1-2
V: TRBV3-1/TRBV3-2
D: NA
DNA: TGTGCCAGCAGCCAAGAGCATCAGGGCGGCTATGGCTACACCTTC
CDR3: CASSQEHQGGYGYTF

size: NA
J: TRBJ2-4
V: TRBV29-1
D: TRBD2
DNA: TGCAGCGCGGGGGGGCAGGGAAACATTCAGTACTTC
CDR3: CSAGGQGNIQYF

size: NA
J: TRBJ1-5
V: TRBV10-3
D: TRBD1
DNA: TGTGCCATCAGTACTGGGACAGGGGGGAATCAGCCCCAGCATTTT
CDR3: CAISTGTGGNQPQHF

size: NA
J: TRBJ1-1
V: TRBV2
D: NA
DNA: TGTGCCAGCAGTGGGACAGTAGAAGCTTTCTTT
CDR3: CASSGTVEAFF

size: NA
J: TRBJ2-7
V: TRBV7-9
D: TRBD1
DNA: TGTGCCAGCAACGACGCCGGGACAGGCCTCTACGAGCAGTACTTC
CDR3: CASNDAGTGLYEQYF

size: NA
J: TRBJ1-5
V: TRBV3-1/TRBV3-2
D: TRBD1
DNA: TGTGCCAGTGTCCTCCCCACACAGGGGGCGGGTTGCAGCAATCAGCCCCAGCATTTT
CDR3: CASVLPTQGAGCSNQPQHF

size: once
J: TRBJ2-5
V: TRBV21-1
D: NA
DNA: TGTGCCAGCAGCAAAGGCGTCGGGGATAAGACCCAGTACTTC
CDR3: CASSKGVGDKTQYF

size: NA
J: TRBJ1-5
V: TRBV4-3
D: NA
DNA: TGCGCCAGCAGCCAGGACTCTAATCAGCCCCAGCATTTT
CDR3: CASSQDSNQPQHF

size: NA
J: TRBJ1-5
V: TRBV10-3
D: NA
DNA: TGTGCCATCAGTGTCAACAATCAGCCCCAGCATTTT
CDR3: CAISVNNQPQHF

size: NA
J: TRBJ2-3
V: TRBV5-6
D: TRBD1
DNA: TGTGCCAGCAGCCATCGTACAGGGGGGCAGTATTTT
CDR3: CASSHRTGGQYF

size: NA
J: TRBJ1-1
V: TRBV7-6
D: NA
DNA: TGTGCCAGCAGCTTAGACCCCCCCCCAGAGAACACTGAAGCTTTCTTT
CDR3: CASSLDPPPENTEAFF

size: NA
J: TRBJ1-1
V: TRBV10-2
D: NA
DNA: TGCGCCGGCAGGGCGACAGGCCTGAACACTGAAGCTTTCTTT
CDR3: CAGRATGLNTEAFF

size: few
J: TRBJ1-5
V: TRBV25-1
D: NA
DNA: TGTGCCAGCAGTGAAGCAGGGAAAGGCAATCAGCCCCAGCATTTT
CDR3: CASSEAGKGNQPQHF

size: NA
J: TRBJ1-2
V: TRBV28
D: TRBD1
DNA: TGTGCCAGCAGTCCGGCGGGACAGGGGAGGCCCACTGGCTACACCTTC
CDR3: CASSPAGQGRPTGYTF

size: NA
J: TRBJ1-2
V: TRBV7-9
D: NA
DNA: TGTGCCAGCAGCTTAACACGCTATGGCTACACCTTC
CDR3: CASSLTRYGYTF

size: NA
J: TRBJ2-7
V: TRBV19
D: TRBD2
DNA: TGTGCCAGTAGTATGGGACTAGCACTTGAGCAGTACTTC
CDR3: CASSMGLALEQYF

size: NA
J: TRBJ1-5
V: TRBV7-8
D: NA
DNA: TGTGCCAGCAGCTTAGGAGTTTACCAGCCCCAGCATTTT
CDR3: CASSLGVYQPQHF